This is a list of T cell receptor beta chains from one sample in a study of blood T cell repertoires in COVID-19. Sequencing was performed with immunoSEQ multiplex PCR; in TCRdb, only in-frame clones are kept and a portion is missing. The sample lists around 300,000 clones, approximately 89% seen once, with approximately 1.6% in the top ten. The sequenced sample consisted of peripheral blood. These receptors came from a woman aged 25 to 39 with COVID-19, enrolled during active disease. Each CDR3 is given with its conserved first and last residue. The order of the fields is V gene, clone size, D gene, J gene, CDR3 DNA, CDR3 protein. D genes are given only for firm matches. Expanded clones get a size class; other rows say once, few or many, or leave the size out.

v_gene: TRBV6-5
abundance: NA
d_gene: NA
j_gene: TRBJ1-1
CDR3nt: TGTGCCAGCAATCCCCCGGGGACTAAGAACACTGAAGCTTTCTTT
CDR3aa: CASNPPGTKNTEAFF

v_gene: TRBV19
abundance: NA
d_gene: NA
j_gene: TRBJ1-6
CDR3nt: TGTGCCAGTAGGGCCCGGAGGGTCCTGGGACATTCACCCCTCCACTTT
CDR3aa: CASRARRVLGHSPLHF

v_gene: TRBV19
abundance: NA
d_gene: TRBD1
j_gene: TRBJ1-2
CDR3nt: TGTGCCAGTACCGAGGGACAGGGTATTGCGGGCTACACCTTC
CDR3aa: CASTEGQGIAGYTF

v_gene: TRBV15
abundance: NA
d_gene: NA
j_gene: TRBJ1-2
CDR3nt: TGTGCCACCAGCAGAGACAGTTCAGCTAACTATGGCTACACCTTC
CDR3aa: CATSRDSSANYGYTF

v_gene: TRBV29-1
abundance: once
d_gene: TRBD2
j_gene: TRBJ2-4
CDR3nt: TGCAGCGCTAGGCTAGCGGGGGGCCGCTCTTCCGGCATTCAGTACTTC
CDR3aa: CSARLAGGRSSGIQYF

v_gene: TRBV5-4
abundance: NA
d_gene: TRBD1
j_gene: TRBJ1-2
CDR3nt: TGTGCCAGCAGCTGGGGGACAGTTAACTATGGCTACACCTTC
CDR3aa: CASSWGTVNYGYTF

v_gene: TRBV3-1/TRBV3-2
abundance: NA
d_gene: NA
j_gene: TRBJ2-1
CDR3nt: TGTGCCAGCAGCCAAGCTGGGGCGGGGTTTGGTGAGCAGTTCTTC
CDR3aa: CASSQAGAGFGEQFF

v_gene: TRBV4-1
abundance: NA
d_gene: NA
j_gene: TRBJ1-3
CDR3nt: TGCGCCAGCAGCCAAGTTTCGGCAGGTAGCTCTGGAAACACCATATATTTT
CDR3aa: CASSQVSAGSSGNTIYF

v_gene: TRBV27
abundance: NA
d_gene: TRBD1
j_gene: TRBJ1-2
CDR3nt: TGTGCCAGCAGCCCCGCGGGACAGGGAGGCGGCTACACCTTC
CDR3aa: CASSPAGQGGGYTF

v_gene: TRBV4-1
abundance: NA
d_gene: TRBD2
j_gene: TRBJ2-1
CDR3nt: TGCGCCAGCAGCCAAGGCCGGGTGGGACTAGCGGGGCGCAATGAGCAGTTCTTC
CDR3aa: CASSQGRVGLAGRNEQFF

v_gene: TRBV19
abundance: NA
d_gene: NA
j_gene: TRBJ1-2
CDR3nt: TGTGCCAGTAGTATAGAGCGCCCCACCAGCGTCTATGGCTACACCTTC
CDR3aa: CASSIERPTSVYGYTF

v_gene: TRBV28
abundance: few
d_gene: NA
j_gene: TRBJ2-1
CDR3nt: TGTGCCAGCAGACCTACCTCAATGTTGGAGCAGTTCTTC
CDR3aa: CASRPTSMLEQFF

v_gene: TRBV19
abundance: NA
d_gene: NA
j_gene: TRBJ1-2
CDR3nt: TGTGCCAGTACCTCGTCAGCGGGACTATGGGGCTACACCTTC
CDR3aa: CASTSSAGLWGYTF

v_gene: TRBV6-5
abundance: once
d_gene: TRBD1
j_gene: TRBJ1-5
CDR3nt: TGTGCCAGCAGTTCCATGGACAGGGGAGGCAATCAGCCCCAGCATTTT
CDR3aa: CASSSMDRGGNQPQHF

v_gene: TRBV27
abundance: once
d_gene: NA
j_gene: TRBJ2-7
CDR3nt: TGTGCCAGCAGTCTGACGGGTTACGGTGTCGAGCAGTACTTC
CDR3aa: CASSLTGYGVEQYF

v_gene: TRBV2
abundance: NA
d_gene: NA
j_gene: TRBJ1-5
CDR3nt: TGTGCCATGGGGGGAGATTCTAGCAATCAGCCCCAGCATTTT
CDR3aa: CAMGGDSSNQPQHF

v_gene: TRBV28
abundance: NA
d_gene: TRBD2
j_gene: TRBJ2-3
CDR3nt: TGTGCCAGCAGCCGACTAGCGCTCACAGATACGCAGTATTTT
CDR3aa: CASSRLALTDTQYF

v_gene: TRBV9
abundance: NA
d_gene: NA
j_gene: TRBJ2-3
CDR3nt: TGTGCCAGCAGCGCAGGGACTTCGAGAACAGATACGCAGTATTTT
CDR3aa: CASSAGTSRTDTQYF

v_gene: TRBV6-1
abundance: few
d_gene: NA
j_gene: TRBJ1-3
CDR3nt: TGTGCCAGCAGTGAAGCAATAGACTCTGGAAACACCATATATTTT
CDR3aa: CASSEAIDSGNTIYF

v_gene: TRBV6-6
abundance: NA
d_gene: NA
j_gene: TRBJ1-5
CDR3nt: TGTGCCAGCAGTCCCGCAGGGGGCAATCAGCCCCAGCATTTT
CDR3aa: CASSPAGGNQPQHF

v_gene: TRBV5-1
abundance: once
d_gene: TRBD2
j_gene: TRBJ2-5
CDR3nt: TGCGCCAGCAGCCCCACCGGATTCCGGGGGGGCCTTGGGGAGACCCAGTACTTC
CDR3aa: CASSPTGFRGGLGETQYF

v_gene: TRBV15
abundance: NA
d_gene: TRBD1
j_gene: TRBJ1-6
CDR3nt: TGTGCCACCAGCAGAAGACAGGGAGTCTCTAATTCACCCCTCCACTTT
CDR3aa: CATSRRQGVSNSPLHF

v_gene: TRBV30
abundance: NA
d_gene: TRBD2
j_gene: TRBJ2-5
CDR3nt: TGTGCCTGGAGTGTACTTGGTAGCGGGGTGGAGACCCAGTACTTC
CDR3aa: CAWSVLGSGVETQYF

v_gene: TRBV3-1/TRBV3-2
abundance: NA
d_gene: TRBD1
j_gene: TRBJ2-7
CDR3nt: TGTGCCAGCAGCCAAGAGGGGGGCTTAGTAGGCTGGACAGGGGGCCTAACCTACGAGCAGTACTTC
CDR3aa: CASSQEGGLVGWTGGLTYEQYF

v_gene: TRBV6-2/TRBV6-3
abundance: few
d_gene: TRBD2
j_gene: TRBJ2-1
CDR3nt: TGTGCCAGCAGTCTTGGGGGGGAGGCCTACAATGAGCAGTTCTTC
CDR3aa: CASSLGGEAYNEQFF

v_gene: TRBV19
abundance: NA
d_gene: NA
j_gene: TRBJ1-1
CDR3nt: TGTGCCAGTAGTACAGGGTCGAACACTGAAGCTTTCTTT
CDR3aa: CASSTGSNTEAFF

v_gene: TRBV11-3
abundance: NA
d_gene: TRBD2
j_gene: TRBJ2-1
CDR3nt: TGTGCCAGCAGCCCCACCCTAGCGGGGGGCCTCAATGAGCAGTTCTTC
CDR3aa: CASSPTLAGGLNEQFF

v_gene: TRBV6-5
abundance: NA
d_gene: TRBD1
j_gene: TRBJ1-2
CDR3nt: TGTGCCAGCAGTCTACGGACAGGGCACGGCTACACCTTC
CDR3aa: CASSLRTGHGYTF

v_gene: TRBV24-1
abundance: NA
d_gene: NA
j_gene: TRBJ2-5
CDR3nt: TGTGCCACCAGTTTGGCAGGGGCTGGAGAGACCCAGTACTTC
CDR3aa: CATSLAGAGETQYF

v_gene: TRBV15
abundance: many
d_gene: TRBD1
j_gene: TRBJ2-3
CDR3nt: TGTGCCACCAGCAGTGATGAAGGGGGCTTTAACACAGATACGCAGTATTTT
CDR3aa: CATSSDEGGFNTDTQYF

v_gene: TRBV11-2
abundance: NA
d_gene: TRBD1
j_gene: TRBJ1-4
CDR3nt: TGTGCCAGCAGCTTAGATCCAAGGGGGCTGCATGAAAAACTGTTTTTT
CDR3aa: CASSLDPRGLHEKLFF

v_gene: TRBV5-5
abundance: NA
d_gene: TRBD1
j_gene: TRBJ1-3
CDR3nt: TGTGCCAGCAGCTGGGGACAGCCGGACACCATATATTTT
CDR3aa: CASSWGQPDTIYF

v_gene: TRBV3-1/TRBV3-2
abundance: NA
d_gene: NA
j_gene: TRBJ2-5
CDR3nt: TGTGCCAGCAGCCAAGGGGGGGGCGTTGAGACCCAGTACTTC
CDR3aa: CASSQGGGVETQYF

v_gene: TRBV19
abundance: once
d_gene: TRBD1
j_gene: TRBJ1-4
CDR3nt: TGTGCCAGTAGTATATTGGGACTGGAGGGGGCAAATGAAAAACTGTTTTTT
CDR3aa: CASSILGLEGANEKLFF

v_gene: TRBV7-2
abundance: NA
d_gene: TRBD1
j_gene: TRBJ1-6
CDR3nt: TGTGCCAGCAGCTTAGCGTCTGGGACAGGGGATTCACCCCTCCACTTT
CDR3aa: CASSLASGTGDSPLHF

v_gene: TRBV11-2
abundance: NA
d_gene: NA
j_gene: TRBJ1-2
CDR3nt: TGTGCCAGCAGCTTAGATACGGGGATCTACTATGGCTACACCTTC
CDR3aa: CASSLDTGIYYGYTF

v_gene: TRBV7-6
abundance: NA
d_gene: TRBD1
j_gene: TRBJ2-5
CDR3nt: TGTGCCAGCAGCTTCAAAGCTCCGGGACAGGGCTTTCCCCTTCAAGAGACCCAGTACTTC
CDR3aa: CASSFKAPGQGFPLQETQYF

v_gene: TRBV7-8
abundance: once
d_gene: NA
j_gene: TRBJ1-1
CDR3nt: TGTGCCAACTCCCTTTACAGGAACACTGAAGCTTTCTTT
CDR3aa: CANSLYRNTEAFF

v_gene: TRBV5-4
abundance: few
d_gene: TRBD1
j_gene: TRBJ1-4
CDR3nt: TGTGCCAGCAGCCGCCGGACAGGGGGCACTAATGAAAAACTGTTTTTT
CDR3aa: CASSRRTGGTNEKLFF

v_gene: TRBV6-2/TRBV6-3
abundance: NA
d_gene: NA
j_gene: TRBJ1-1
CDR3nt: TGTGCCAGCAGCAGCGTGTTGGGGCTGAACACTGAAGCTTTCTTT
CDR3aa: CASSSVLGLNTEAFF

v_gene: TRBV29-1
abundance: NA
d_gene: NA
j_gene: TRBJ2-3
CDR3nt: TGCAGCGTTGAAGAAGGGGGGGGTGATACGCAGTATTTT
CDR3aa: CSVEEGGGDTQYF

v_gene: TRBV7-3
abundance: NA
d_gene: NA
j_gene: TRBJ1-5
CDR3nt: TGTGCCAGCAGTTTTTTGAAGAGAGGGGGATTTCGGAGCAATCAGCCCCAGCATTTT
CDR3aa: CASSFLKRGGFRSNQPQHF

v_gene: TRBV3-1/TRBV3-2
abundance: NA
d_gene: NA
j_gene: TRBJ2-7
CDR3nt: TGTGCCAGCAGCCAAGAAGGGGTGTCCTACGAGCAGTACTTC
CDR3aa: CASSQEGVSYEQYF

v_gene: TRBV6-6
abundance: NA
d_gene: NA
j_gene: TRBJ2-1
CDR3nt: TGTGCCAGCAGCCCACAGGGGGGGGCTTCAGATGAGCAGTTCTTC
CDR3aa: CASSPQGGASDEQFF

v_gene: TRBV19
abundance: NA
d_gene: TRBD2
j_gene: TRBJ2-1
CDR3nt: TGTGCCAGTAGTAGGAGAGCGGGGGGAAAACACAATGAGCAGTTCTTC
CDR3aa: CASSRRAGGKHNEQFF

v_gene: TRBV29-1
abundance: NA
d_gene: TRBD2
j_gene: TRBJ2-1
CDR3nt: TGCAGCGTTGAACCTCCGATCCTAGCGGGGGGGCCGGTGTTCTTC
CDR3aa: CSVEPPILAGGPVFF

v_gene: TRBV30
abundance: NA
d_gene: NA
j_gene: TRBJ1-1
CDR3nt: TGTGCCTGGAGTGGCGGGAGCAACACTGAAGCTTTCTTT
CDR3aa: CAWSGGSNTEAFF

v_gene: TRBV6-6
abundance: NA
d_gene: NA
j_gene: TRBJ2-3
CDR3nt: TGTGCCAGCAGTATACAGGGAGATACGCAGTATTTT
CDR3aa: CASSIQGDTQYF

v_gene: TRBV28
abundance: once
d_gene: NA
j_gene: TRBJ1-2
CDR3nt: TGTGCGAGTTTCCTCAGCGTCTATGGCTACACCTTC
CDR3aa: CASFLSVYGYTF